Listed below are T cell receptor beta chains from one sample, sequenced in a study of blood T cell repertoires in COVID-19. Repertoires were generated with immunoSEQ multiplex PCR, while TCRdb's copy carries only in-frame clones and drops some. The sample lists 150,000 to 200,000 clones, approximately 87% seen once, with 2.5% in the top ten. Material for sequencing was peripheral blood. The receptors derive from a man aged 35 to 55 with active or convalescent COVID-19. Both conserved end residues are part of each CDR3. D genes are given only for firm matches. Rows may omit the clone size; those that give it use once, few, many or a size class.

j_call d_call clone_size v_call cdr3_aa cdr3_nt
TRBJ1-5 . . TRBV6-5 CASSRRGQPQHF TGTGCCAGCAGCCGACGGGGTCAGCCCCAGCATTTT
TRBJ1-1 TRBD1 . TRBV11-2 CASSLVTGGAWGRTEAFF TGTGCCAGCAGCTTAGTTACAGGGGGCGCTTGGGGAAGGACTGAAGCTTTCTTT
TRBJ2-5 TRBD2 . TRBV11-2 CASSLGTQAGVQETQYF TGTGCCAGCAGCTTAGGTACCCAAGCGGGGGTCCAAGAGACCCAGTACTTC
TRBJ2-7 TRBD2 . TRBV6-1 CASSERAGGLYEQYF TGTGCCAGCAGTGAACGGGCGGGGGGGCTCTACGAGCAGTACTTC
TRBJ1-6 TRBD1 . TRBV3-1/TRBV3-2 CASSSNRGRESPLHF TGTGCCAGCAGCTCGAACAGGGGGCGAGAATCACCCCTCCACTTT
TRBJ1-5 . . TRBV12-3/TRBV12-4 CASSTKGQPQHF TGTGCCAGCAGTACTAAAGGCCAGCCCCAGCATTTT
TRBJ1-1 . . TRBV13 CASSSPRSEAFF TGTGCCAGCAGCTCTCCGCGTTCTGAAGCTTTCTTT
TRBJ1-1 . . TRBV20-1 CSARGGTEAFF TGCAGTGCTAGGGGGGGCACTGAAGCTTTCTTT
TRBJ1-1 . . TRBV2 CASSGQPNTEAFF TGTGCCAGCAGTGGACAGCCAAACACTGAAGCTTTCTTT
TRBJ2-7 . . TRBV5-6 CASSLGPGYYEQYF TGTGCCAGCAGCTTGGGACCGGGTTACTACGAGCAGTACTTC
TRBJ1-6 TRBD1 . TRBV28 CASEFTGTGSRNSPLHF TGTGCCAGCGAATTCACCGGGACAGGGTCGAGAAATTCACCCCTCCACTTT
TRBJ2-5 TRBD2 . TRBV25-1 CASRGGIGETQYF TGTGCCAGCAGGGGAGGGATCGGCGAGACCCAGTACTTC
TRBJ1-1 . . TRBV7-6 CASSLTVNTEAFF TGTGCCAGCAGCTTAACTGTGAACACTGAAGCTTTCTTT
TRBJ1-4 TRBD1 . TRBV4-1 CASSQTGTGNEKLFF TGCGCCAGCAGCCAAACCGGGACAGGGAATGAAAAACTGTTTTTT
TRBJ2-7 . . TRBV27 CASSFLDSSYEQYF TGTGCCAGCAGTTTCCTGGACAGTTCCTACGAGCAGTACTTC
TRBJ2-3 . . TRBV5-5 CASSLEQRANTQYF TGTGCCAGCAGCTTGGAACAGAGGGCGAATACGCAGTATTTT
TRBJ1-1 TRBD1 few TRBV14 CASSQGQGPEAFF TGTGCCAGCAGCCAAGGACAGGGCCCTGAAGCTTTCTTT
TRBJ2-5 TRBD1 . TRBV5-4 CASSHPGQGVEETQYF TGTGCCAGCAGCCACCCGGGACAGGGAGTCGAGGAGACCCAGTACTTC
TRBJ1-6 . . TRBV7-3 CASSLSGAEPLHF TGTGCCAGCAGCTTAAGTGGGGCGGAGCCCCTCCACTTT
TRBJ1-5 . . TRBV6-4 CASSDPPTSTESNQPQHF TGTGCCAGCAGTGACCCCCCGACATCAACAGAAAGCAATCAGCCCCAGCATTTT
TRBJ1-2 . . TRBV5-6 CASSRKSRLDYGYTF TGTGCCAGCAGCCGAAAATCCCGGTTGGACTATGGCTACACCTTC
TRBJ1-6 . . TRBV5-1 CASSLVGSSYNSPLHF TGCGCCAGCAGCTTGGTCGGGAGCTCCTATAATTCACCCCTCCACTTT
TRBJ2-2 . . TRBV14 CASSKNNRPGGVSTGELFF TGTGCCAGCAGCAAAAATAACCGGCCGGGGGGCGTAAGCACCGGGGAGCTGTTTTTT
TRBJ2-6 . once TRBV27 CASSLYSARGSGANVLTF TGTGCCAGCAGTTTATACTCTGCGAGAGGGTCTGGGGCCAACGTCCTGACTTTC
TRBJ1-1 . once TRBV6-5 CASSNRQFEAFF TGTGCCAGCAGTAACCGACAGTTTGAAGCTTTCTTT
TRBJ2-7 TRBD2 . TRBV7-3 CASSPDSGGTTHEQYF TGTGCCAGCAGCCCCGATAGCGGGGGGACCACCCACGAGCAGTACTTC
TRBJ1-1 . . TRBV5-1 CASSPNSNTEAFF TGCGCCAGCAGCCCCAACTCGAACACTGAAGCTTTCTTT
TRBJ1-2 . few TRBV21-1 CASSPGEAGDDYGYTF TGTGCCAGCAGCCCTGGCGAGGCAGGGGATGACTATGGCTACACCTTC
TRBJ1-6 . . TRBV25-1 CASSERVGYGNSPLHF TGTGCCAGCAGTGAGAGGGTCGGCTACGGGAACTCACCCCTCCACTTT
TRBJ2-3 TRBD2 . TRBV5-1 CASNSRGDTDTQYF TGCGCCAGCAACTCCCGGGGGGATACAGATACGCAGTATTTT
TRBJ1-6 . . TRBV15 CATSGDTNNSPLHF TGTGCCACCAGCGGGGACACGAATAATTCACCCCTCCACTTT
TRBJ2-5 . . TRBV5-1 CASSLNAGQETQYF TGCGCCAGCAGCTTGAACGCGGGTCAAGAGACCCAGTACTTC
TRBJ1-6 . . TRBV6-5 CASGLQGWSPLHF TGTGCCAGTGGTTTACAGGGTTGGTCACCCCTCCACTTT
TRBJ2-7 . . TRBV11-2 CASSPDTFSSYEQYF TGTGCCAGCAGCCCCGACACCTTTAGCTCCTACGAGCAGTACTTC
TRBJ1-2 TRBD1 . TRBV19 CASSKPGQGYGYTF TGTGCCAGTAGTAAGCCGGGACAGGGCTATGGCTACACCTTC
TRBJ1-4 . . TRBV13 CASSLRDNSEKLFF TGTGCCAGCAGCCTCCGGGACAATAGTGAAAAACTGTTTTTT
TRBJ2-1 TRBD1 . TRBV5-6 CASSLDHPGTGAYNEQFF TGTGCCAGCAGCTTGGACCATCCCGGGACAGGGGCCTACAATGAGCAGTTCTTC